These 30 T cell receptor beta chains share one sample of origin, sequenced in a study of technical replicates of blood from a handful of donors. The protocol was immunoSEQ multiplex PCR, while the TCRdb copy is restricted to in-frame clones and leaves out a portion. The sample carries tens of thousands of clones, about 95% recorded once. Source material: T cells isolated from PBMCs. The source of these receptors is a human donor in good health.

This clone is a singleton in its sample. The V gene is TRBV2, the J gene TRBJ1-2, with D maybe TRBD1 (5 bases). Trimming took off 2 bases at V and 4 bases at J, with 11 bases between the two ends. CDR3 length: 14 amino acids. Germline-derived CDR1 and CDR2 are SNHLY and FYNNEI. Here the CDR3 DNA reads TGTGCCAGCAGTGAAAACAGGTTTGGCTATGGCTACACCTTC. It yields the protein CASSENRFGYGYTF.

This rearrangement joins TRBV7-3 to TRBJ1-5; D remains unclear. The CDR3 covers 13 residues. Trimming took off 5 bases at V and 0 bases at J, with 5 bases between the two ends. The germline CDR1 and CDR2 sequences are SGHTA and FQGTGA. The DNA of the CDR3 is TGTGCCAGCAGCCCGTATAGCAATCAGCCCCAGCATTTT. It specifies CASSPYSNQPQHF.

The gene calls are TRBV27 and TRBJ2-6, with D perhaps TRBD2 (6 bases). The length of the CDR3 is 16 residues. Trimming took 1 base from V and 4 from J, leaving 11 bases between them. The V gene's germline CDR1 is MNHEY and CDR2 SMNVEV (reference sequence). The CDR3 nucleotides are TGTGCCAGCAGTTTATGGCGGGGCGGCGGGGCCAACGTCCTGACTTTC. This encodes CASSLWRGGGANVLTF.

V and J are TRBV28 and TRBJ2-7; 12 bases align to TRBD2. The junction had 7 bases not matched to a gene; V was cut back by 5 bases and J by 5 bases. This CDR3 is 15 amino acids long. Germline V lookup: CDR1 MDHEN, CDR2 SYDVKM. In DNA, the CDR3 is TGTGCCAGCAGTACACCGACTAGCGGGAGACACGAGCAGTACTTC. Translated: CASSTPTSGRHEQYF.

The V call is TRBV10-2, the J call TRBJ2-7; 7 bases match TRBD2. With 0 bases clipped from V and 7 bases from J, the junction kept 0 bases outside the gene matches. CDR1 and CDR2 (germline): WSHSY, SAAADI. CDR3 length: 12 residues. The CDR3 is CASSESGREQYF. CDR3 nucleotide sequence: TGCGCCAGCAGTGAGTCCGGGAGGGAGCAGTACTTC.

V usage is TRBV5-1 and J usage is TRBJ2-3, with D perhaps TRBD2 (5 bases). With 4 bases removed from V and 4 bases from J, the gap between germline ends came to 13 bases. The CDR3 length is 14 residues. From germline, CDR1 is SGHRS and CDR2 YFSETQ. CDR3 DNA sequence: TGCGCCAGCAGCCTAGTCGGACTTTCAGATACGCAGTATTTT. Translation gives CASSLVGLSDTQYF.

The CDR3 bases are TGTGCCAGCAGGACAGGGGGCTACGAGACCCAGTACTTC. This translates into CASRTGGYETQYF. This chain connects TRBV28 to TRBJ2-5; TRBD1 matches 10 bases. V lost 6 bases to trimming and J lost 5 bases; unmatched junction nucleotides: 3. This CDR3 comprises 13 residues. In germline, CDR1 is MDHEN, CDR2 SYDVKM. Full variable domain (missing parts from reference TRBV28 and TRBJ2-5): DVKVTQSSRYLVKRTGEKVFLECVQDMDHENMFWYRQDPGLGLRLIYFSYDVKMKEKGDIPEGYSVSREKKERFSLILESASTNQTSMYLCASRTGGYETQYFGPGTRLLVL.

The CDR3 spells CASSRGQGLTDTQYF. The CDR3 DNA reads as TGTGCCAGCAGCCGAGGACAGGGTCTCACAGATACGCAGTATTTT. The chain links TRBV5-6 to TRBJ2-3; 8 positions agree with TRBD1. V shed 4 bases and J 2 bases; nucleotides not matched to a gene: 6. Germline CDR1 and CDR2: SGHDT and YYEEEE. The CDR3 length is 15 residues.

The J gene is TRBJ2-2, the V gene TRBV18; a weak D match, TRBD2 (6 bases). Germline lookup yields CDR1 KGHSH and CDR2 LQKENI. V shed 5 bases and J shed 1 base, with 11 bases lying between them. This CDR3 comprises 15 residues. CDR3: CASSGAGGNTGELFF. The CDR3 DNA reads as TGTGCCAGCTCAGGAGCGGGCGGGAACACCGGGGAGCTGTTTTTT.

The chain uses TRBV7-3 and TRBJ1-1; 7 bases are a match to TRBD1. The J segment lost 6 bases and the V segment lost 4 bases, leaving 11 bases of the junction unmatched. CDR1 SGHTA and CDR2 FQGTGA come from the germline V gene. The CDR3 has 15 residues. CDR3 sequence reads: CASSSNPGTVAEAFF. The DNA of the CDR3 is TGTGCCAGCAGCTCCAACCCTGGGACAGTCGCTGAAGCTTTCTTT.

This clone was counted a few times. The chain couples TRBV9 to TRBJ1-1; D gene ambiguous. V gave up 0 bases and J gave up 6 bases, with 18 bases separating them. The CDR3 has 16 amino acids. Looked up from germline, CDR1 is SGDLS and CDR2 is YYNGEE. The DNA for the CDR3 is TGTGCCAGCAGCGTAGTTAACCGGGGTGGGTGGTCTGAAGCTTTCTTT. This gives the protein CASSVVNRGGWSEAFF.

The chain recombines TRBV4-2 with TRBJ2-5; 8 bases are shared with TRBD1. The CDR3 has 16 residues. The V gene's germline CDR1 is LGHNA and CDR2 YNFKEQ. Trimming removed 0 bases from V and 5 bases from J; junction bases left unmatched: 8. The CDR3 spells CASSQDSGGEVETQYF. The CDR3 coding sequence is TGTGCCAGCAGCCAAGATTCAGGGGGCGAGGTTGAGACCCAGTACTTC.

The CDR3 nucleotides read TGTGCCAGCAGCTTTACTAGCGGGATGGCCTACGAGCAGTACTTC. This sequence encodes CASSFTSGMAYEQYF. The J gene is TRBJ2-7, the V gene TRBV11-2; 10 nucleotides align to TRBD2. This CDR3 region has 15 residues. Germline CDR1 and CDR2: SGHAT and FQNNGV. Trimming at V came to 3 bases and at J to 2 bases, leaving 4 bases not matched to a gene.

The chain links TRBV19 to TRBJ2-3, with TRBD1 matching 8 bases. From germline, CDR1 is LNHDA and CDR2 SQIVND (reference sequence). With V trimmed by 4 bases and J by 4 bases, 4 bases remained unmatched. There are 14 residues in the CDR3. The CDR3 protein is CASSKDREADTQYF. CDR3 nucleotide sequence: TGTGCCAGTAGTAAGGACAGGGAGGCAGATACGCAGTATTTT.

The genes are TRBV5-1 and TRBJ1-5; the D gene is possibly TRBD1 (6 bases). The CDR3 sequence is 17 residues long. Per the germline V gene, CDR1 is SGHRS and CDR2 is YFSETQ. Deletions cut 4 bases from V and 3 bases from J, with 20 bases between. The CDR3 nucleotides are TGCGCCAGCAGCCCTTGGCCGGACAGCCCCGACAATCAGCCCCAGCATTTT. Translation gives CASSPWPDSPDNQPQHF.

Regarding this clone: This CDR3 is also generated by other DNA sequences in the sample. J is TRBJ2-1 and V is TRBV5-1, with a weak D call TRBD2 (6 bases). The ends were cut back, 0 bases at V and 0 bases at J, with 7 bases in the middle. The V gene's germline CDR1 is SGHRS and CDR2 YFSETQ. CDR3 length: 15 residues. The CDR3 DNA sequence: TGCGCCAGCAGCTTGGACGGGAGCTCCTACAATGAGCAGTTCTTC. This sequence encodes CASSLDGSSYNEQFF.

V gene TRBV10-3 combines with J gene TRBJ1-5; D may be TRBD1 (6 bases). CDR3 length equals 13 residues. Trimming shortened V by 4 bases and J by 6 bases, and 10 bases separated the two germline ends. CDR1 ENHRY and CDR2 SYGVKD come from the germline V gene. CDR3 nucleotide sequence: TGTGCCATCAGTGCAGGGGATGGTCAGCCCCAGCATTTT. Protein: CAISAGDGQPQHF.

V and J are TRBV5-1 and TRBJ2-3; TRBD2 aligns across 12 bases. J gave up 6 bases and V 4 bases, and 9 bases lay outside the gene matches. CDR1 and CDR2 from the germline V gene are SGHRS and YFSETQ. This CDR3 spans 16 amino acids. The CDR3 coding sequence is TGCGCCAGCAGCCTTAGACTAGCGGGAGAAGCGGATACGCAGTATTTT. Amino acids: CASSLRLAGEADTQYF.

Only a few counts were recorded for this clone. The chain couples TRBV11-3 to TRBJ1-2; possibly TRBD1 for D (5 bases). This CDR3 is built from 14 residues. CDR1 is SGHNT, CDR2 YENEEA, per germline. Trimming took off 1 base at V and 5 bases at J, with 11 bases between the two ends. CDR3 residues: CASSLAGRDYGYTF. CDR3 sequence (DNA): TGTGCCAGCAGCTTAGCAGGCAGGGATTATGGCTACACCTTC.

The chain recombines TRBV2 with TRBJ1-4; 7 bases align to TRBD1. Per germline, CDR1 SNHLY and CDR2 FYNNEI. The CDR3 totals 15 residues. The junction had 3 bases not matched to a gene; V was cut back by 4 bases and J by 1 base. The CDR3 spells CASSVDRVTNEKLFF. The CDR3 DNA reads TGTGCCAGCAGTGTAGACAGGGTAACTAATGAAAAACTGTTTTTT.

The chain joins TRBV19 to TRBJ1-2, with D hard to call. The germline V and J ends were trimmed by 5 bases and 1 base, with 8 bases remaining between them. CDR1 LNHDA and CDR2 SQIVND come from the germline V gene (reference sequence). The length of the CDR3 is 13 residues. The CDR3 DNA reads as TGTGCCAGTAGTGAGACATATAACTATGGCTACACCTTC. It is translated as CASSETYNYGYTF.

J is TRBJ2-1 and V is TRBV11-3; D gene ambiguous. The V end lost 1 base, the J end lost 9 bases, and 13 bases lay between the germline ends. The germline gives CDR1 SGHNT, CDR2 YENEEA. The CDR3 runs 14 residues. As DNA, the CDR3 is TGTGCCAGCAGCTTAGTACTTACAGTCGGTGAGCAGTTCTTC. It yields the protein CASSLVLTVGEQFF.

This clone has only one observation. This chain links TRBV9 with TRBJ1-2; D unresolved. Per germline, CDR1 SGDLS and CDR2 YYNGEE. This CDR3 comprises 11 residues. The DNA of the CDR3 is TGTCCCCGCGGGCCTCCTCAAGGCTACACCTTC. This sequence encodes CPRGPPQGYTF.

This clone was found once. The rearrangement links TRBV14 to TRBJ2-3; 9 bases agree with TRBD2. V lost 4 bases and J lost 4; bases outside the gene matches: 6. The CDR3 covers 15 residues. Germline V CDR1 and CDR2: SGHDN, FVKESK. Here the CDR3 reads CASSLAGAVADTQYF. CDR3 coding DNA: TGTGCCAGCAGCCTAGCGGGAGCAGTTGCAGATACGCAGTATTTT. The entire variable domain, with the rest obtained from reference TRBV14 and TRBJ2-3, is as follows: EAGVTQFPSHSVIEKGQTVTLRCDPISGHDNLYWYRRVMGKEIKFLLHFVKESKQDESGMPNNRFLAERTGGTYSTLKVQPAELEDSGVYFCASSLAGAVADTQYFGPGTRLTVL.

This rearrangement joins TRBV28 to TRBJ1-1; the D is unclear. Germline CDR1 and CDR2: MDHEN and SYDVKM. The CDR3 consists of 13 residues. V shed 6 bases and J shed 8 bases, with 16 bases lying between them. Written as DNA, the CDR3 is TGTGCCAGCAGACACCGTAGCGGCGAAGAAGCTTTCTTT. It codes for CASRHRSGEEAFF.

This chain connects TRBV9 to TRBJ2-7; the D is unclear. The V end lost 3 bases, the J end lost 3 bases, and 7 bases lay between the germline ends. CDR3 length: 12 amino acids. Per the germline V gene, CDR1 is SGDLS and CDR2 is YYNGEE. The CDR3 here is CASSDRDYEQYF. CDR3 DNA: TGTGCCAGCAGCGACAGAGACTACGAGCAGTACTTC.

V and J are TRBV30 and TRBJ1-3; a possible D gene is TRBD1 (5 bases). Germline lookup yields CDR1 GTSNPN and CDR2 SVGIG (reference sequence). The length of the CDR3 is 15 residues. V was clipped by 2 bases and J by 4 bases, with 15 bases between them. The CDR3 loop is CAWSFWGTRGNTIYF. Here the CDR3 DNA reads TGTGCCTGGAGTTTTTGGGGCACGAGAGGAAACACCATATATTTT.

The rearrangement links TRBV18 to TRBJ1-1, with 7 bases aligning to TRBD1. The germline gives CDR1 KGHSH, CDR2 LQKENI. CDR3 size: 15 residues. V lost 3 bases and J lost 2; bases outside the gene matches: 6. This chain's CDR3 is CASSPTGTENTEAFF. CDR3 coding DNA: TGTGCCAGCTCACCGACCGGGACAGAAAACACTGAAGCTTTCTTT.

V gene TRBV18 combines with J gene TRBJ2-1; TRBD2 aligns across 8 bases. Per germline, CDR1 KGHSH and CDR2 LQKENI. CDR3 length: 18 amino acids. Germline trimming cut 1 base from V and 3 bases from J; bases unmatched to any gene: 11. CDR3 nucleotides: TGTGCCAGCTCACCACTTACTAGCGGCCGGCTCGGCTACAATGAGCAGTTCTTC. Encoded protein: CASSPLTSGRLGYNEQFF.

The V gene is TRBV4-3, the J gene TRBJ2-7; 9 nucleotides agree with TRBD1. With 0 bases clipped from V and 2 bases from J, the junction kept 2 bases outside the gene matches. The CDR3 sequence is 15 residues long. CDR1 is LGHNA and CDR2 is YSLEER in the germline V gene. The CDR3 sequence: CASSQDGTGTYEQYF. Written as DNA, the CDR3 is TGCGCCAGCAGCCAAGACGGGACAGGGACCTACGAGCAGTACTTC.